This TCR beta chain emerged from a study of cytomegalovirus exposure and HLA in healthy donors. Between the trimmed V and J ends, which lost 0 bases and 6 bases, there was a span of 18 bases. The germline V gene has CDR1 SGHNT and CDR2 YYREEE (reference sequence). The CDR3 length is 16 residues. The study ran its PCR with 60 Vbeta and 13 Jbeta primers. This table comes from immunoSEQ multiplex PCR, and its TCRdb copy is limited to in-frame clones, with some not included. The table records approximately 160,000 clones, about three quarters of them present only once. Specimen: PBMCs. This sequence was found in a woman in her forties or fifties in good health and CMV-seropositive. The chain uses TRBV5-4 and TRBJ1-2, with D possibly TRBD1 on 5 matching bases. The CDR3 region is CASSLAGGGSENGYTF. The CDR3 nucleotides read TGTGCCAGCAGCTTGGCCGGGGGAGGGTCGGAGAATGGCTACACCTTC.